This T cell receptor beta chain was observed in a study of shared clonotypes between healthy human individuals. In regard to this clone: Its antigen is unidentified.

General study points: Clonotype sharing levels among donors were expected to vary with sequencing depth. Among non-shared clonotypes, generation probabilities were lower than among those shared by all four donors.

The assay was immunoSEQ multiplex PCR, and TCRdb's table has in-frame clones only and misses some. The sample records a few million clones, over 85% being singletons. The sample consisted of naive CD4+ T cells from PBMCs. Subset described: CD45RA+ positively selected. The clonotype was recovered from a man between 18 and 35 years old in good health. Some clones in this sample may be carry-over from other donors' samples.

CDR3 coding DNA: TGTGCCACGTCAGGGGCTAAGAACACTGAAGCTTTCTTT. It translates to CATSGAKNTEAFF. The chain recombines TRBV6-5 with TRBJ1-1; maybe TRBD1 (6 bases). This CDR3 spans 13 amino acids. The germline V gene has CDR1 MNHEY and CDR2 SVGAGI. Trimming shortened V by 10 bases and J by 1 base, and 13 bases separated the two germline ends.